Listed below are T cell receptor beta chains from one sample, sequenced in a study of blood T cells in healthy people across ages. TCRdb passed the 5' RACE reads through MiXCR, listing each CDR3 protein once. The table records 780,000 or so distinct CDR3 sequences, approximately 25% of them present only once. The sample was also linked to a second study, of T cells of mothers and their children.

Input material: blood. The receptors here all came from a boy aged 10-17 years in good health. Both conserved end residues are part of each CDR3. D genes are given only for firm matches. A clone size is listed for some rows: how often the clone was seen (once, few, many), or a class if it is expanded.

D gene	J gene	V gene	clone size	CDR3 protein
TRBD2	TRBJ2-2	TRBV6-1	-	CASSDLVLAGGLPGELFF
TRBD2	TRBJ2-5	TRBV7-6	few	CASSRRTSGSETQYF
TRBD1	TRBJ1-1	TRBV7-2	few	CASIQRTGGNTEAFF
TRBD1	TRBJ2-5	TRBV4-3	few	CASSPYRGRETQYF
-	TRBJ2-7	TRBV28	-	CASSPPGLYEQYF
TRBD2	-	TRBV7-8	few	CASSALWREGYEQYF
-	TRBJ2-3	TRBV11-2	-	CASSLALGLRRTDTQYF
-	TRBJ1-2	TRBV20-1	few	CSANLQGGGYTF
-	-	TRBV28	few	CASRSGEHEQYF
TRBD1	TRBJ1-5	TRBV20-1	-	CSARDIQGAPGNQPQHF
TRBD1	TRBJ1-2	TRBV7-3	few	CASSATGGAYGYTF
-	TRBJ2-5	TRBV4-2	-	CASSQLGPTPGETQYF
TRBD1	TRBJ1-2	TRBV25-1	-	CASSELETGGYTF
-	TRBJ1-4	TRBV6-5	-	CASSYRGSTNEKLFF
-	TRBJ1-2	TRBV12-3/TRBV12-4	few	CASSLRRGSYGYTF
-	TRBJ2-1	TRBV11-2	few	CASSLEGSVPEQFF
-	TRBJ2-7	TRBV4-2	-	CASSLEGTVYEQYF
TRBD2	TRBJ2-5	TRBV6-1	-	CASSEEASGAQETQYF
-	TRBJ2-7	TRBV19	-	CASSEPPSYEQYF